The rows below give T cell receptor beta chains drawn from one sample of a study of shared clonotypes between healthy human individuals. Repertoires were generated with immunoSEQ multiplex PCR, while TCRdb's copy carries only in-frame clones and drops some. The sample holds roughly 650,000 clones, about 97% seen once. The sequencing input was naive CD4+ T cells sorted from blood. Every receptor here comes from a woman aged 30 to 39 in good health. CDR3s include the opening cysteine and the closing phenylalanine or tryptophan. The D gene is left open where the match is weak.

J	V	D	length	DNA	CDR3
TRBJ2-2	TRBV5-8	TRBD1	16	TGTGCCAGCAGCTTTTGGACAGGGGGGAACACCGGGGAGCTGTTTTTT	CASSFWTGGNTGELFF
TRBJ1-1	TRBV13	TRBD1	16	TGTGCCAGCAGCTATGGGACAGGGGTTTGGAACACTGAAGCTTTCTTT	CASSYGTGVWNTEAFF
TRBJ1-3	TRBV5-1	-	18	TGCGCCAGCAGCTCGGGGCCTGGAAAGGGGCTCTCTGGAAACACCATATATTTT	CASSSGPGKGLSGNTIYF
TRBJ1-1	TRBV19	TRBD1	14	TGTGCCAGTAGTGGGGGACAGGCCAACACTGAAGCTTTCTTT	CASSGGQANTEAFF
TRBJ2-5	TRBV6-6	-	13	TGTGCCAGCAGGTTACTAGGGCGAGAGACCCAGTACTTC	CASRLLGRETQYF
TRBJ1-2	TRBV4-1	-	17	TGCGCCAGCAGCCCCCTGAGGACAAAGTTTAGATACTATGGCTACACCTTC	CASSPLRTKFRYYGYTF
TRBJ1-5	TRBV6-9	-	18	TGTGCCAGCAGTTATTCTCCGGGACAAAGATATAGCAATCAGCCCCAGCATTTT	CASSYSPGQRYSNQPQHF
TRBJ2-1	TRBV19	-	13	TGTGCCAGTAGCCGGACAAATTACAATGAGCAGTTCTTC	CASSRTNYNEQFF
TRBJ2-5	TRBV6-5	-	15	TGTGCCAGCAGTTACTCCGACAGTCTCCAAGAGACCCAGTACTTC	CASSYSDSLQETQYF
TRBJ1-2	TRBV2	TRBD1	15	TGTGCCAGCCATAAACTTCAGACAGGGATTGATGGCTACACCTTC	CASHKLQTGIDGYTF
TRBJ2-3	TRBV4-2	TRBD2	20	TGTGCCAGCAGCCAAGGCGGACTAGCGGGAGTGTTTGGGGGCACAGATACGCAGTATTTT	CASSQGGLAGVFGGTDTQYF
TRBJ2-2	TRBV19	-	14	TGTGCCAGTAGGTCGCTTTTGAACACCGGGGAGCTGTTTTTT	CASRSLLNTGELFF
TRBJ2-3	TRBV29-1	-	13	TGCAGTGGTGGACTGGGAAGCACAGATACGCAGTATTTT	CSGGLGSTDTQYF
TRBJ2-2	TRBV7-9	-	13	TGTGCCAGCAGTTCTCTCCAACTAGGGGAGCTGTTTTTT	CASSSLQLGELFF
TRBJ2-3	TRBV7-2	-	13	TGTGCCAGCAGCTTACACTCTGGCAATACGCAGTATTTT	CASSLHSGNTQYF
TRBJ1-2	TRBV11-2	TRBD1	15	TGTGCCAGCAGCTTAGAGACAGGGGGAGGCTATGGCTACACCTTC	CASSLETGGGYGYTF
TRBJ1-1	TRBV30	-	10	TGTGCCTGGAGTCTTTCTGAAGCTTTCTTT	CAWSLSEAFF
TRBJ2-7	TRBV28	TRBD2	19	TGTGCCAGCAGTTTAACAGGGCCGTACCTAGCGGGAGGAGGAAAAGAGCAGTACTTC	CASSLTGPYLAGGGKEQYF
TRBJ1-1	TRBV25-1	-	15	TGTGCCAGCAGTGCCTACAACTTGGGGCCTCCTGAAGCTTTCTTT	CASSAYNLGPPEAFF
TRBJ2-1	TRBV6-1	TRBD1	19	TGTGCCAGCAGTGAAGCGTGGACAGGGATCGTCGGTTCCTACAATGAGCAGTTCTTC	CASSEAWTGIVGSYNEQFF
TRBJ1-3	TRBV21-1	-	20	TGTGCCAGCAGCGGGAAGGGGGCATTAGGGGCGCGTCCTAGCGAAAACACCATATATTTT	CASSGKGALGARPSENTIYF
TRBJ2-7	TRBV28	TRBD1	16	TGTGCCAGCAGTTTAGTTCGGACAGGGAGACCCTACGAGCAGTACTTC	CASSLVRTGRPYEQYF